These 18 T cell receptor beta chains originate from one sample sequenced in a study of beta chain features in type 1 diabetes (dated by TCRdb to the late 2010s). The study at large found these results: In all four CD4+ subsets, TCRB CDR3 length was moderately but significantly shorter in type 1 diabetes patients.

The antigens these receptors bind are not known. Library creation used the immunoSEQ multiplex PCR assay. All of the isolated RNA was reverse transcribed with the High Capacity cDNA Reverse Transcription Kit, so expressed TCRB transcripts were sequenced. In TCRdb, the immuneACCESS table is reduced to in-frame sequences with V and J assigned. These tables do not hold every clone; where another copy was compared, an unresolved V gene accounts for under half, and the others remain unexplained. This sample is represented by more than 150,000 clones; 9% of them were singletons. The leading ten clones occupy about 0.7% of the sample. Sequenced sample: central memory CD4+ T cells from blood. These TCRs come from a woman in her twenties or thirties with type 1 diabetes.

This clone turned up a few times. The V call is TRBV7-3, the J call TRBJ1-2, with unresolved D. Trimming stripped 5 bases from V and 4 bases from J, with 14 bases between. The CDR3 totals 14 residues. The germline CDR1 and CDR2 sequences are SGHTA and FQGTGA. This chain's CDR3 is CASSPPGASYGYTF. The CDR3 DNA reads TGTGCCAGCAGCCCGCCGGGAGCCAGCTATGGCTACACCTTC.

The chain has TRBV18 and TRBJ1-1, with D possibly TRBD1 on 6 matching bases. V dropped 4 bases and J dropped 3 bases, with 12 bases sitting between them. The CDR3 is 14 amino acids. Germline lookup yields CDR1 KGHSH and CDR2 LQKENI. CDR3 sequence reads: CASSQYRVDTEAFF. DNA of the CDR3: TGTGCCAGCTCACAGTACAGGGTCGACACTGAAGCTTTCTTT.

There are a few counts of this clone. The chain links TRBV5-1 to TRBJ2-3, with 9 bases that match TRBD2. After removal of 5 bases from V and 2 bases from J, the junction contained 9 bases not matched to a gene. From germline, CDR1 is SGHRS and CDR2 YFSETQ. This CDR3 has 16 amino acids. The DNA of the CDR3 is TGCGCCAGCAGTTTCTCTAGCGGGAAAACCACAGATACGCAGTATTTT. Translating gives CASSFSSGKTTDTQYF.

This clone was counted only a few times. The chain links TRBV7-9 to TRBJ2-3; D is ambiguous. The V end was cut by 5 bases, the J end by 0 bases, with 12 bases between. Germline V lookup: CDR1 SEHNR, CDR2 FQNEAQ (reference sequence). CDR3 length: 15 residues. The CDR3 nucleotides are TGTGCCAGCAGCCGTCGCATAGCAAGCACAGATACGCAGTATTTT. This translates into CASSRRIASTDTQYF.

This clone was detected a few times. The V and J genes are TRBV30 and TRBJ1-5; possible D gene TRBD1, 5 bases. Germline assignment: CDR1 GTSNPN and CDR2 SVGIG (reference sequence). The CDR3 length is 13 residues. Trimming cost V 1 base and J 5 bases, with 9 bases left between them. Here the CDR3 reads CAWSAGVHQPQHF. DNA for the CDR3: TGTGCCTGGAGTGCGGGGGTCCATCAGCCCCAGCATTTT.

This clone appeared a few times. The chain carries TRBV29-1 and TRBJ2-3; 9 bases align to TRBD1. This CDR3 is 15 amino acids long. Germline trimming cut 5 bases from V and 0 bases from J; bases unmatched to any gene: 6. CDR1 SQVTM and CDR2 ANQGSEA come from the germline V gene. The CDR3 bases are TGCAGCGTTTCCAGGACAGGGGCCAGCACAGATACGCAGTATTTT. Translating it yields CSVSRTGASTDTQYF.

As for this clone: Mismatch with germline at one junction end may stem from a read error. The CDR3 loop is CASSDSYGGYNEQFF. CDR3 coding DNA: TGTGCCAGCAGTGACTCCTACGGGGGTTACAATGAGCAGTTCTTC. V and J are TRBV6-5 and TRBJ2-1, with D possibly TRBD2 on 6 matching bases. The CDR3 totals 15 residues. The V gene's germline CDR1 is MNHEY and CDR2 SVGAGI.

This clone was counted between two and nine times. The V call is TRBV30, the J call TRBJ2-5, with D possibly TRBD2 on 5 matching bases. Per germline, CDR1 GTSNPN and CDR2 SVGIG (reference sequence). This CDR3 region has 13 residues. The ends were cut back, 1 base at V and 0 bases at J, with 6 bases in the middle. CDR3 nucleotide sequence: TGTGCCTGGAGTGGAGGGAACCAAGAGACCCAGTACTTC. Translating it yields CAWSGGNQETQYF.

The rearrangement links TRBV30 to TRBJ2-5, with a possible D match to TRBD1 (6 bases). V was clipped by 5 bases and J by 5 bases, with 9 bases between them. The CDR3 has 11 residues. Germline V gives CDR1 GTSNPN, CDR2 SVGIG (reference sequence). The CDR3 DNA sequence: TGTGCCTGGGGTACAGGGGAGACCCAGTACTTC. Translated, it gives CAWGTGETQYF.

This sequence joins TRBV12-5 and TRBJ2-4; tentative D call: TRBD2 (6 bases). There are 15 residues in the CDR3. Germline V lookup: CDR1 LGHNT, CDR2 FRNRAP. Trimming cost V 3 bases and J 8 bases, with 17 bases left between them. Here the CDR3 DNA reads TGTGCTAGTGGTTTTCTCGTTAGCGGCGGTGACATTCAGTACTTC. Translated, it gives CASGFLVSGGDIQYF. Complete variable domain (other parts from reference TRBV12-5 and TRBJ2-4): DARVTQTPRHKVTEMGQEVTMRCQPILGHNTVFWYRQTMMQGLELLAYFRNRAPLDDSGMPKDRFSAEMPDATLATLKIQPSEPRDSAVYFCASGFLVSGGDIQYFGAGTRLSVL.

The chain carries TRBV6-1 and TRBJ1-5; D gene uncertain. The germline V and J ends were trimmed by 0 bases and 8 bases, with 8 bases remaining between them. The germline CDR1 and CDR2 sequences are MNHNS and SASEGT. There are 13 residues in the CDR3. CDR3 nucleotide sequence: TGTGCCAGCAGTGAAGCTGGAGCCGAGCCCCAGCATTTT. Amino acid sequence: CASSEAGAEPQHF.

This clone was detected only a few times. The chain is built from TRBV15 and TRBJ2-5; D perhaps matches TRBD1 (6 bases). The CDR3 is 15 residues long. From germline, CDR1 is LNHNV and CDR2 YYDKDF (reference sequence). V dropped 0 bases and J dropped 7 bases, with 15 bases sitting between them. The CDR3 nucleotides read TGTGCCACCAGCAGAGACGGGACAACCGTTGCGACCCAGTACTTC. Its translation is CATSRDGTTVATQYF.

This clone was observed a few times. This rearrangement joins TRBV9 to TRBJ2-5; 9 bases match TRBD1. V lost 1 base and J lost 4; bases outside the gene matches: 5. The germline CDR1 and CDR2 sequences are SGDLS and YYNGEE. This CDR3 is 15 amino acids long. The CDR3 sequence is CASSVSQGALETQYF. In DNA form, the CDR3 reads TGTGCCAGCAGCGTATCACAGGGGGCCTTAGAGACCCAGTACTTC.

The V and J genes are TRBV10-3 and TRBJ2-3; 13 nucleotides match TRBD2. V lost 4 bases, J lost 4 bases, and 5 bases stayed unmatched. The CDR3 is made up of 16 amino acids. Germline values: CDR1 ENHRY, CDR2 SYGVKD. The CDR3 sequence: CAISGGLAGLADTQYF. The CDR3 region has the DNA TGTGCCATCAGTGGGGGACTAGCGGGACTGGCAGATACGCAGTATTTT.

Concerning this clone itself: Compared with germline, one end of the junction differs, possibly owing to a read error. The chain employs TRBV28 and TRBJ2-1, with 8 bases fitting TRBD2. CDR1 and CDR2 from the germline V gene are MDHEN and SYDVKM. The CDR3 is 13 amino acids. In nucleotides, the CDR3 is TGTGCCGGCAGGACTAGCAGAAACAATGAGCAGTTCTTC. Translated, it gives CAGRTSRNNEQFF.

The chain couples TRBV11-2 to TRBJ2-5; D unclear. V shed 5 bases and J shed 2 bases, with 6 bases lying between them. This CDR3 has 12 residues. CDR1 and CDR2 (germline): SGHAT, FQNNGV. This chain's CDR3 is CASSPGQETQYF. The CDR3 coding sequence is TGTGCCAGCAGCCCCGGGCAAGAGACCCAGTACTTC.

The V call is TRBV7-9, the J call TRBJ2-7; weak D call: TRBD2 (6 bases). V lost 5 bases, J lost 4 bases, and 15 bases lay in between. The germline CDR1 and CDR2 sequences are SEHNR and FQNEAQ (reference sequence). The CDR3 loop spans 14 amino acids. The CDR3 is CASSKELAGYEQYF. As DNA, the CDR3 is TGTGCCAGCAGCAAGGAGCTTGCGGGATACGAGCAGTACTTC.

This rearrangement joins TRBV4-3 to TRBJ2-1, with D perhaps matching TRBD2 (6 bases). The V gene lost 1 base and the J gene lost 5 bases, with 12 bases spanning the gap. There are 15 residues in the CDR3. The germline V gene encodes CDR1 LGHNA and CDR2 YSLEER. Here the CDR3 reads CASSQGWGGNNEQFF. DNA of the CDR3: TGCGCCAGCAGCCAAGGGTGGGGCGGGAACAATGAGCAGTTCTTC.